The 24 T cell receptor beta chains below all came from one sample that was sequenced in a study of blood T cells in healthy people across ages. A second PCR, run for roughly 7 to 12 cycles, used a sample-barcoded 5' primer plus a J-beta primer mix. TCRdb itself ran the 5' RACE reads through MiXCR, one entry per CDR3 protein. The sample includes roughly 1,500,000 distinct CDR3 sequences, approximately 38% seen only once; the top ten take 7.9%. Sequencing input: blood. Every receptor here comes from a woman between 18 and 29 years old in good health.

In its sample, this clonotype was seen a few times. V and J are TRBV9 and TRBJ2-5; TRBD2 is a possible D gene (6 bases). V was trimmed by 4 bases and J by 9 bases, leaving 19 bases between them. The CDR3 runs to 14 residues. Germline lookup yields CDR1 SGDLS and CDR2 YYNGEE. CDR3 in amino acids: CASSPSGQREAQYF. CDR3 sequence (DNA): TGTGCCAGCAGCCCGAGTGGACAAAGGGAGGCCCAGTACTTC.

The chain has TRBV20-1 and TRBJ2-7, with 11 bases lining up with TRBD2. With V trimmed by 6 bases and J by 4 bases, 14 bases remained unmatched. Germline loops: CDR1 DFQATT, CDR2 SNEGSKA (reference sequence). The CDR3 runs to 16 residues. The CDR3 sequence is CSAKPGLAAEIYEQYF. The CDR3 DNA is TGCAGTGCGAAGCCGGGACTAGCGGCGGAAATTTACGAGCAGTACTTC.

In DNA form, the CDR3 reads TGTGCCAGCAGCCATTTACAGGTTAATGAAAAACTGTTTTTT. Its protein product is CASSHLQVNEKLFF. The V and J genes are TRBV3-1 and TRBJ1-4, with D perhaps matching TRBD1 (5 bases). Trimming shortened V by 3 bases and J by 4 bases, and 9 bases separated the two germline ends. The CDR3 totals 14 residues. Germline CDR1 LGHDT, CDR2 YNNKEL (reference sequence).

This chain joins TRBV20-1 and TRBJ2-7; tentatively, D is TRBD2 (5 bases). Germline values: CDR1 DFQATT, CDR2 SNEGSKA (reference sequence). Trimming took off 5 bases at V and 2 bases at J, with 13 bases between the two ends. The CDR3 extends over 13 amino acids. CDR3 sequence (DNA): TGCAGTGCTCCGGGGTTAACCACCTACGAGCAGTACTTC. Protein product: CSAPGLTTYEQYF.

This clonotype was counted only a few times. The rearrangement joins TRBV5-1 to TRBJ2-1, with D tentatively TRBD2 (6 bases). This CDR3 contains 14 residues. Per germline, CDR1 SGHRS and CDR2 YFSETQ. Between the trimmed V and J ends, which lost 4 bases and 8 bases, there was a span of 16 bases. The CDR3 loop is CASSPSGRGDEQFF. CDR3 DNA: TGCGCCAGCAGCCCGAGCGGCCGCGGGGATGAGCAGTTCTTC.

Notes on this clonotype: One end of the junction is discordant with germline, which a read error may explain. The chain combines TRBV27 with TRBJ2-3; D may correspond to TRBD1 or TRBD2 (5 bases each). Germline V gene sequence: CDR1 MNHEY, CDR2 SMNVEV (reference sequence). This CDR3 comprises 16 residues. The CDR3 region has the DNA TGTGCCAGCGGTTTAGGGAATACGGGGCAAGCAGATACGCAGTATTTT. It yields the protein CASGLGNTGQADTQYF.

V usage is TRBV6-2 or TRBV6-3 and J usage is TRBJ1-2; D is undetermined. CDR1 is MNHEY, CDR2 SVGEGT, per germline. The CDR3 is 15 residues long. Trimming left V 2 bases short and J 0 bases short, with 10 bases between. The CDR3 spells CASSYGRSTNYGYTF. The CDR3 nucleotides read TGTGCCAGCAGTTACGGGAGGAGTACTAACTATGGCTACACCTTC.

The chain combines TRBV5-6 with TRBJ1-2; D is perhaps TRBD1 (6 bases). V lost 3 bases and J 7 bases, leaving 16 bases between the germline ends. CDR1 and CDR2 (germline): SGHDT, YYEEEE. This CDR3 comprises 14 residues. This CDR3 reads CASSWGPVGSGYTF. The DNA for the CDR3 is TGTGCCAGCAGCTGGGGGCCCGTCGGGAGTGGCTACACCTTC.

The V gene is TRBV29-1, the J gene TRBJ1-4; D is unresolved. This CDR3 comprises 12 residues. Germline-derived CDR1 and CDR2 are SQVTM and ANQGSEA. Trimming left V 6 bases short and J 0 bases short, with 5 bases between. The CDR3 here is CSVWATNEKLFF. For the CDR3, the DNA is TGCAGCGTCTGGGCAACTAATGAAAAACTGTTTTTT. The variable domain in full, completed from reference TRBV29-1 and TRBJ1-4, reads SAVISQKPSRDICQRGTSLTIQCQVDSQVTMMFWYRQQPGQSLTLIATANQGSEATYESGFVIDKFPISRPNLTFSTLTVSNMSPEDSSIYLCSVWATNEKLFFGSGTQLSVL.

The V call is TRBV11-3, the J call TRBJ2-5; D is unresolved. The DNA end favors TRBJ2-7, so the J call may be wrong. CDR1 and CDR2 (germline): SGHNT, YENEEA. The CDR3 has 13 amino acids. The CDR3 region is CASSVGIKYEQYF. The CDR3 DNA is TGTGCCAGCAGCGTAGGGATAAAATACGAGCAGTACTTC.

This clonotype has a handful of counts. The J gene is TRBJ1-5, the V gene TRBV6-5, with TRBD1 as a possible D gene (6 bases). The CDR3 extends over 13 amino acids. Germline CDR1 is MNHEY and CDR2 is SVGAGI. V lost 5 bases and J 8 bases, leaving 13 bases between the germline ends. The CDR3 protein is CASSDGGIEPQHF. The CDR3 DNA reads TGTGCCAGCAGTGATGGGGGCATAGAGCCCCAGCATTTT.

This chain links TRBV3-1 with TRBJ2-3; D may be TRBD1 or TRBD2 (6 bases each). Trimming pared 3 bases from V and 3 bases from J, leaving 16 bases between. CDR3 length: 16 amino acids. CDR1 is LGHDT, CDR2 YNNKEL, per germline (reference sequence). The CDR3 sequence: CASSQRGAGSTDTQYF. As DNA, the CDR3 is TGTGCCAGCAGCCAGAGGGGGGCGGGGTCAACAGATACGCAGTATTTT.

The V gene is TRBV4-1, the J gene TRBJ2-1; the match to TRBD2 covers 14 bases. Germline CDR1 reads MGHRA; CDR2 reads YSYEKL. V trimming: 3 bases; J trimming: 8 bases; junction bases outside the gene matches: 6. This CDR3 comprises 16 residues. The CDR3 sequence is CASSQSGLAGADEQFF. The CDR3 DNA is TGCGCCAGCAGCCAGTCGGGACTAGCGGGAGCCGATGAGCAGTTCTTC.

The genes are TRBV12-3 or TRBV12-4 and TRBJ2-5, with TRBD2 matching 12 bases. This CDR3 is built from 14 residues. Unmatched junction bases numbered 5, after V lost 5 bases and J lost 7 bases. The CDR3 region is CASSRTSGAPTQYF. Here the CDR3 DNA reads TGTGCCAGCAGTCGGACTAGCGGGGCCCCGACCCAGTACTTC.

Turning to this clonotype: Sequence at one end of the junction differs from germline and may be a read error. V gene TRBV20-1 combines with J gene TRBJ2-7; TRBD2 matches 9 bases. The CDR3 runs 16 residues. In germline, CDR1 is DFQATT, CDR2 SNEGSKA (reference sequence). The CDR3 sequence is CSAGDPTSGSSYEQYF. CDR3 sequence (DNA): TGCAGTGCTGGAGATCCAACTAGCGGGTCATCCTACGAGCAGTACTTC.

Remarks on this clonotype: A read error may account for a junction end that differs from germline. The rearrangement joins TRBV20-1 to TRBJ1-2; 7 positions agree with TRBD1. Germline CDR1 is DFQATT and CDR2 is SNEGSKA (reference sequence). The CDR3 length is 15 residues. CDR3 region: CSARDPRGYNYGCTF. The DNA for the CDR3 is TGCAGTGCTAGAGATCCCAGGGGGTACAACTATGGCTGCACCTTC.

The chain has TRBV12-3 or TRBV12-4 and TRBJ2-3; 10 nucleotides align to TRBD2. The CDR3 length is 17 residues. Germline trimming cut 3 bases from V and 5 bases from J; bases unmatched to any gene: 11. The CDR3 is CASSLNPSGRGGDTQYF. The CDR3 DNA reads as TGTGCCAGCAGTTTGAATCCTAGCGGGAGAGGGGGAGATACGCAGTATTTT.

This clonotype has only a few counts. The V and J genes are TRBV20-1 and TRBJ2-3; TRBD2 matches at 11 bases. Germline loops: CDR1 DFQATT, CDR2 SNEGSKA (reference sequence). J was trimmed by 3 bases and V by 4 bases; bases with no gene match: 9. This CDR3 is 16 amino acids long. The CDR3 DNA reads TGCAGTGCTATCCTAATAGCGGGAGGGCTGACAGATACGCAGTATTTT. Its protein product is CSAILIAGGLTDTQYF.

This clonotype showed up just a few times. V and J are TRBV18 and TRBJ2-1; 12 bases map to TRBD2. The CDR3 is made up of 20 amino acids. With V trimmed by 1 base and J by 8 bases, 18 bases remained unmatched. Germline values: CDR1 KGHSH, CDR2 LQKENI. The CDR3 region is CASSPRPSGGAYRLSDEQFF. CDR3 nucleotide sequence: TGTGCCAGCTCACCACGGCCTAGCGGGGGGGCGTATCGCCTCTCGGATGAGCAGTTCTTC. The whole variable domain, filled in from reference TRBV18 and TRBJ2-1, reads NAGVMQNPRHLVRRRGQEARLRCSPMKGHSHVYWYRQLPEEGLKFMVYLQKENIIDESGMPKERFSAEFPKEGPSILRIQQVVRGDSAAYFCASSPRPSGGAYRLSDEQFFGPGTRLTVL.

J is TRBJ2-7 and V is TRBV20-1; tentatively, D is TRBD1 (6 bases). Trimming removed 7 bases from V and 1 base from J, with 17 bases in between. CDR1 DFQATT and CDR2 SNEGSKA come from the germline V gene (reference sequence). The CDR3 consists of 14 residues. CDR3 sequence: CSVLDRDISYEQYF. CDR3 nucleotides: TGCAGTGTCCTCGACCGGGACATATCCTACGAGCAGTACTTC.

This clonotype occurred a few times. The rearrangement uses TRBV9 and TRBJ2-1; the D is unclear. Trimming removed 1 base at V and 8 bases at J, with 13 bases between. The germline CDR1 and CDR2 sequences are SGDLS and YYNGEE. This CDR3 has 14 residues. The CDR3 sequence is CASSVHGEVYEQFF. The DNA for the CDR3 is TGTGCCAGCAGCGTACACGGCGAGGTCTATGAGCAGTTCTTC. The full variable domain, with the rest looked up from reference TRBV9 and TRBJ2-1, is DSGVTQTPKHLITATGQRVTLRCSPRSGDLSVYWYQQSLDQGLQFLIQYYNGEERAKGNILERFSAQQFPDLHSELNLSSLELGDSALYFCASSVHGEVYEQFFGPGTRLTVL.

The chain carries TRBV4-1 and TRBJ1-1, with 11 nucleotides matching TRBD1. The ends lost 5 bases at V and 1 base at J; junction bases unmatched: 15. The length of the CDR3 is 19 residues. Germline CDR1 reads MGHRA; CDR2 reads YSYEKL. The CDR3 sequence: CASSKPGQGARMGNTEAFF. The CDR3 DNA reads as TGCGCCAGCAGCAAACCAGGACAGGGGGCACGAATGGGGAACACTGAAGCTTTCTTT.

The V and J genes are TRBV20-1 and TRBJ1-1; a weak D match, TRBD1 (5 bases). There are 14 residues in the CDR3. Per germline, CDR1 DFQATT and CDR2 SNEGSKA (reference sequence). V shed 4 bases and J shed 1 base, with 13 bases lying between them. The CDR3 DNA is TGCAGTGCTATTTTGGGGGGTTCGAACACTGAAGCTTTCTTT. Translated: CSAILGGSNTEAFF.

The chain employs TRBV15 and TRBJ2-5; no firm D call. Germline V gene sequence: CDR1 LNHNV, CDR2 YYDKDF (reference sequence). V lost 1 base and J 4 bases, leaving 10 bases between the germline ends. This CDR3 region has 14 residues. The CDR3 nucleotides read TGTGCCACCAGCAGAGTCGGTAGAGGAGAGACCCAGTACTTC. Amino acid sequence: CATSRVGRGETQYF.